The sequence of this TCR beta chain was determined in a study of cytomegalovirus exposure and HLA in healthy donors. As regards this clone: The target antigen is unknown.

Whole-study findings and limits: Researchers reported in a later analysis that a missense DCLRE1C variant was tied to TCR beta V- and J-gene trimming.

While unrecorded immune exposures were likely, the donors were nominally healthy when sampled. The primer mix had 60 Vbeta and 13 Jbeta primers. The table came from immunoSEQ multiplex PCR; TCRdb's copy has only in-frame clones and leaves some out. The data contain roughly 130,000 clones, 74% of them singletons. V gave up 2 bases and J gave up 6 bases, with 16 bases separating them. This CDR3 contains 15 residues. Germline loops: CDR1 SEHNR, CDR2 FQNEAQ (reference sequence). This receptor was obtained from a woman in her 50s in good health and CMV-seropositive. The sample comprised PBMCs. The rearrangement uses TRBV7-9 and TRBJ1-2; tentative D call: TRBD1 (6 bases). CDR3 nucleotide sequence: TGTGCCAGCAGCTTAACTCGCGGGGGGCGCGATGGCTACACCTTC. Residues: CASSLTRGGRDGYTF.